This entry features one T cell receptor beta chain sequence. As yet, its antigen is unknown. Multiplex touch-down PCR amplified TRB using TRB-A and TRB-B pools in one tube. TCRdb processed the multiplex PCR reads again and assigns one entry to each CDR3 protein, with no DNA. The sample has around 9,800 distinct CDR3 sequences, and its top ten clones hold roughly 33%. These data belong to a study of T cell clusters in autoimmune cytopenias. Study conclusions and caveats: TRB repertoire shifts in secondary cytopenia and chronic lymphocytic leukemia mostly reflected lymphoma, not autoimmunity.

Some 39,000 genome equivalents of blood DNA were amplified for TRB. These same data were also listed under a study on T cell repertoires in aging, cancer and after chemotherapy. That work states: In cancer patients, declining TCR diversity with age involved lost richness and lost evenness.

The sample was peripheral blood. This clonotype originated in a human donor in good health.

This CDR3 reads CAITTHREVERNEQFF. The V and J genes are TRBV10-3 and TRBJ2-1. The CDR3 sequence is 16 residues long. The germline V gene encodes CDR1 ENHRY and CDR2 SYGVKD.